This TCR beta chain is from a study of metastatic and nonmetastatic thyroid tumors. Patients had received no treatment of any kind before thyroid surgery. Through MiXCR, TCRdb re-clonotyped the PCR reads. The sample lists tens of thousands of clones, roughly a quarter occurring once. This clone was found many times. Deletions cut 5 bases from V and 0 bases from J, with 8 bases between. Per germline, CDR1 GTSNPN and CDR2 SVGIG (reference sequence). The CDR3 covers 14 residues. The origin of this receptor is a male donor with papillary thyroid cancer or a benign thyroid nodule (not recorded which). Some clones in this sample may be carry-over from other donors' samples. The chain has TRBV30 and TRBJ2-6; D remains unclear. Sequencing input: tumor tissue. The CDR3 nucleotides read TGTGCCTGGGTTGCTTCCTCTGGGGCCAACGTCCTGACTTTC. Its translation is CAWVASSGANVLTF.